The T cell receptor beta chain under discussion was sequenced for a study of T-cell reconstitution after alpha-beta-depleted transplantation in children. During its preparation, the TCRbeta library received unique molecular identifiers. TCRdb called the PCR reads again in MiXCR, with one record for every CDR3 protein. The profile shows 200,000 to 250,000 distinct CDR3 sequences, around 13% of them singletons. In its sample, this clonotype was seen a few times. This sample comprised PBMCs from the stem cell graft donor, obtained from the stem cell graft. The sequence came from a human donor who donated a stem cell graft to a child with acute lymphoblastic leukemia.

CDR3 DNA: TGCAGTGCTAGACGCCATCAGCCCCAGCATTTT. This gives the protein CSARRHQPQHF. This chain joins TRBV20-1 and TRBJ1-5; D gene ambiguous. Trimming cost V 2 bases and J 5 bases, with 4 bases left between them. The germline V gene has CDR1 DFQATT and CDR2 SNEGSKA (reference sequence). The CDR3 runs to 11 residues.